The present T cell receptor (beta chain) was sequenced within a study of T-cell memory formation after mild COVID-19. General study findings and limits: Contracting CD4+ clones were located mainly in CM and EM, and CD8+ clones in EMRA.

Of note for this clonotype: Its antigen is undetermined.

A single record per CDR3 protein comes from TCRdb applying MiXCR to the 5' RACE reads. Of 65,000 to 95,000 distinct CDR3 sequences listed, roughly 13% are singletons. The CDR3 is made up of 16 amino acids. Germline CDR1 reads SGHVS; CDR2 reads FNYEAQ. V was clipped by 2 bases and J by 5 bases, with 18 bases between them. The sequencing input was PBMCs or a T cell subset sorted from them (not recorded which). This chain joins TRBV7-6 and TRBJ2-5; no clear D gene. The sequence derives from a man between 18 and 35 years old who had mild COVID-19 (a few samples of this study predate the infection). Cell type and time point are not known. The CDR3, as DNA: TGTGCCAGCAGCTTAATCCAGGTGGGAAGGATGGAGACCCAGTACTTC. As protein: CASSLIQVGRMETQYF.